This record concerns one T cell receptor beta chain sequence. This clone was seen more than once but under ten times. Its antigen is not yet known. The input lacks base qualities; no much larger clone sits a single base away. The junction shows trimming of 3 bases on V and 0 bases on J, and the gene matches do not reach 11 bases of it. The CDR3 holds 17 amino acids from the cysteine to the phenylalanine. The read is trimmed to its CDR3 DNA, 51 bases read in frame from base 1. The germline V gene supplies CDR1 ENHRY and CDR2 SYGVKD. The record originates from a study of cytomegalovirus exposure and HLA in healthy donors (TCRdb year 2017). With regard to the full study: In an earlier analysis of 587 of the donors, under 300 Gb of sequence data and some 100 million unique TCR beta sequences from about 179 million T cells were reported. In an earlier analysis of 587 of the donors, high-throughput TCR beta sequencing was used to judge whether each TCR beta V gene segment behaved as functional or pseudogenic. The later analysis used no new phenotypic data to find candidate immune exposures, relying instead on TCR beta sequences and their occurrence across donors. A later analysis re-analyzed previously published TCR beta repertoires from roughly 690 donors and added high-resolution HLA genotyping to study TCR occurrence patterns. Among under 450 genotyped donors of the cohort, an average of about 240,000 unique TCR beta nucleotide sequences were sequenced per donor, around 18% of them non-productive. Of the roughly 400 genotyped donors, 65% to 90% were placed in the genetic ancestry cluster associated with self-reported Caucasian donors. All discovery cohort repertoires had been generated using a single sequencing platform. The number of typed donors differed by locus: roughly 629-640 for A, B, C, DRB1 and DQB1; 500 to 550 for DQA1; 606 for DPA1; and roughly 470 for DPB1. The study used immunosequencing to profile the T cell repertoires of approximately 650 subjects and linked those repertoires to cytomegalovirus serostatus. An early release that covered about 600 HLA-typed donors contained approximately 290 gigabases of sequencing data and some 87 million unique TCR sequences. Because of strong linkage in the cohort, 4 to 6 DR-DQ haplotypes were treated as single units for association and clustering. In addition to the first cohort of 650 to 800 subjects, a separate validation cohort of approximately 130 different subjects was used. To predict cytomegalovirus infection status, the study brought together high-throughput TCR immunosequencing, statistical association of individual TCRs with disease status, and machine learning. HLA typing covered class I and class II loci at four-digit resolution. The study aimed to test whether cataloging public T cell receptors could reveal signatures of past pathogen exposure. Donor age, sex, ethnicity and CMV serostatus were compiled alongside the repertoire data. Genome-wide SNP genotypes for about three fifths of the roughly 670 donors were used in a later genetic analysis, which treated that subset as a discovery cohort.

The cohort consisted of fewer than 700 healthy bone marrow donors. Cohort members were all nominally healthy when sampled, although unrecorded immune exposures were likely present. Of the 700 or so cohort members, around 280 had positive CMV serostatus and 352 had negative CMV serostatus, and CMV serostatus was not recorded for the donor. Each donor provided a peripheral blood sample, and peripheral blood mononuclear cells were used for TCR beta sequencing. The Qiagen DNeasy Blood Extraction Kit was used to extract genomic DNA from the blood cell samples. Library preparation used the immunoSEQ multiplex PCR assay. The multiplex PCR relied on a mix of 60 forward primers for TCR Vbeta segments and 13 reverse primers for TCR Jbeta segments. The CDR3 region of rearranged TCR beta genes was amplified from genomic DNA with a multiplex PCR assay. The amplified TCR beta libraries were sequenced on the Illumina HiSeq System as 87-base-pair reads. On the authors' methods: In a later analysis, tens of millions of unique TCR beta chains were counted across the 500 to 850 repertoires, and roughly 9.9 million of these chains were shared by at least two donors. A nearest-neighbor algorithm error-corrected the raw reads and collapsed the reads into unique sequences, merging closely related sequences to remove PCR and sequencing errors. To assign V, D and J gene segments, CDR3 sequences were aligned to IMGT reference sequences. For a sequence to be retained, at least a six-nucleotide match to both a V gene segment and a J gene segment was required. A rearrangement was called productive if the CDR3 had no stop codons and remained in frame with V and J, and every other rearrangement was called non-productive. CDR3 was defined according to IMGT convention as the region running from the second conserved V-encoded cysteine to the conserved J-encoded phenylalanine. The earlier analysis of roughly 590 of the donors excluded sequences that lacked an unambiguous match to a single V gene segment. An earlier analysis of 587 of the donors classified V segments as functional when productive rearrangements were above 56.7% and as segregating when the standard deviation between donors was above 5%. To diagnose cytomegalovirus status from the catalog of TCR beta chain sequences, a statistical classification framework was built. V and J gene assignment, in a later analysis, came from comparing TCR nucleotide sequences with IMGT/GENE-DB human TR gene sequences. In a later analysis, CDR3 sequences and most-parsimonious VDJ recombination scenarios were assigned using the TCRdist pipeline. In a later analysis, every TCR beta chain was defined by the combination of its CDR3 amino acid sequence and its V-gene family, and reads without a unique V-gene family were dropped. In a later analysis, several hundred highly shared, low-generation-probability nucleotide sequences were removed to address suspected cross-contamination and a sequencing artifact. For each public chain, a later analysis derived a clonal expansion index from normalized ranks of inferred template counts within each repertoire. Generation probabilities in a later analysis came from a VDJ recombination model fitted to out-of-frame rearrangements, and those results were checked against IGoR. In a later analysis, TCR-TCR, TCR-HLA and TCR-CMV co-occurrence was scored with hypergeometric tests, and a repertoire-size bias correction was applied to TCR pairs. False discovery rates were estimated in a later analysis by permuting HLA or CMV assignments 20 times. In a later analysis, co-occurring TCRs were grouped with DBSCAN, and TCRdist sequence similarity was added when clustering was performed within HLA-allele-positive subsets. Co-occurrence clustering excluded repertoires with fewer than 30,000 or more than 120,000 public chains, plus five with anomalous nucleotide sharing. As stored in TCRdb, this immuneACCESS dataset retains in-frame rearrangements with V and J assigned. A fraction of the clones does not appear; measured against another copy, unresolved V genes explain less than half of the discrepancy, and the remainder lacks a known reason. The D gene and trimming were derived from the DNA, and the V and J assignments and clone size from that table. The sample table shows 45,000 to 55,000 clones, and around 62% are seen once. Roughly 12% of the sample belongs to the ten largest clones.

The paper as a whole reports these results and caveats: Most TCR sequences were seen in very few donors, while some public TCRs were found in many individuals. The authors suggested that the approach could potentially be generalized to other disease states and immunological phenotypes. Linkage disequilibrium might explain the correlated functional status among segregating V segments, but an unknown experimental factor could not be excluded. The 87-base-pair reads could not distinguish some IMGT-functional V segments, including TRBV6-2 and TRBV6-3, so those segments were excluded. In a later analysis, TCR association rates were found to vary across HLA loci, with the most associated TCRs seen for DRB1 alleles and the fewest for HLA-C alleles. According to a later genetic analysis, donors in an Asian-associated ancestry cluster had fewer N-insertions in productive TCRs than the approximately 710-donor mean. Only TCR beta chains were sequenced in this cohort, and the absence of alpha or paired-chain data limited detectable features. Three of the identified cytomegalovirus-associated TCR beta chains were confirmed in vitro to be specific for cytomegalovirus antigens. CMV serostatus was the only immune exposure information available for the cohort. According to a later analysis, parvovirus B19, influenza, CMV and Epstein-Barr virus appeared linked to several top co-occurrence clusters. In both the original and validation cohorts, the classifier was reported to diagnose cytomegalovirus status with high specificity and sensitivity. Because some donors lacked HLA typing at each locus, the association tests relied only on the typed subset. According to a later analysis, most CMV-associated TCR beta chains appeared to be HLA-restricted, and the HLA associations seemed to be driven largely by CMV exposure. Presence/absence analyses assumed roughly uniform sequencing depth across donors, an assumption that may not hold. A group of highly shared sequence variants was considered likely to be a technical artifact of the sequencing pipeline. In a later genetic analysis, a missense DCLRE1C variant was associated with V-gene and J-gene trimming of TCR beta chains, and the association was replicated in an independent cohort. A further reported finding was that TCR beta sequences accurately predicted the HLA-A and HLA-B alleles for most subjects in the first cohort. At a false discovery rate of 0.05, a later analysis linked fewer than 20,000 TCR beta sequences to specific HLA alleles. In an earlier analysis of 587 of the donors, most TCR beta V segments were observed in productive rearrangements about 87% or about 30% of the time, broadly matching IMGT annotations. Because counts were too low, some 17 rarely observed V segments, including chromosome 9 orphons, were left out of the earlier analysis of 587 of the donors. Strong co-occurrence of HLA alleles, especially DR and DQ, made assigning TCR associations to individual alleles difficult. A later analysis found that HLA-associated TCR beta chains were more clonally expanded and had lower generation probabilities than equally common non-associated chains. The study listed 170 or so TCR beta chains as associated with cytomegalovirus.

Sample: PBMCs. This TCR was sampled from a human donor in good health. Here the chain combines TRBV10-3 and TRBJ2-7; the junction holds 7 bases that match TRBD1. The CDR3 sequence is CAISDLRKGQSSYEQYF. The sequence in DNA is TGTGCCATCAGTGACCTAAGGAAGGGACAGAGCTCCTACGAGCAGTACTTC.